The 32 T cell receptor beta chains listed next were all sequenced from one sample in a study of post-analysis software for immune sequencing data. Study-level findings and limits: Included in a set of roughly five TRBV segments more frequent in patients than controls were TRBV5-6, TRBV5-1 and TRBV20-1.

The TCR beta cDNA libraries contained unique molecular identifiers. TCRdb re-called the PCR reads with MiXCR, one entry per CDR3 protein. The sample consists of approximately 350,000 distinct CDR3 sequences, about a third of them appearing once. Which antigens these TCRs recognize remains unknown. What was sequenced was blood. The receptors shown here come from a girl aged 5-17 years with multiple sclerosis.

In this sample, this clonotype turned up many times. The V gene is TRBV6-2 or TRBV6-3, the J gene TRBJ1-2; no definite D call. This CDR3 contains 11 residues. The germline V and J ends were trimmed by 4 bases and 8 bases, with 8 bases remaining between them. CDR1 is MNHEY, CDR2 SVGEGT, per germline. CDR3 residues: CASSSGGGYTF. The CDR3, as DNA: TGTGCCAGCAGTTCCGGTGGAGGCTACACCTTC.

This clonotype appeared a few times. The V gene is TRBV10-3, the J gene TRBJ1-2, with D unresolved. Trimming shortened V by 4 bases and J by 10 bases, and 10 bases separated the two germline ends. The CDR3 extends over 11 amino acids. CDR1 ENHRY and CDR2 SYGVKD come from the germline V gene. CDR3 in amino acids: CAISANGDYTF. For the CDR3, the DNA is TGTGCCATCAGTGCAAATGGGGACTACACCTTC.

This chain uses TRBV5-5 with TRBJ2-5, with TRBD2 identical over 10 bases. Trimming at V came to 3 bases and at J to 6 bases, leaving 11 bases not matched to a gene. This CDR3 is built from 16 residues. Germline values: CDR1 SGHKS, CDR2 YYEKEE (reference sequence). This CDR3 reads CASSYFSGGLEKTQYF. The CDR3 DNA is TGTGCCAGCAGCTATTTTAGCGGGGGGCTGGAAAAGACCCAGTACTTC.

J is TRBJ2-7 and V is TRBV28; 8 bases line up with TRBD1. J lost 2 bases, V lost 4 bases, and 7 bases had no gene match. The CDR3 consists of 15 residues. The germline gives CDR1 MDHEN, CDR2 SYDVKM. The CDR3 DNA follows: TGTGCCAGCAGTTCTCCGGGACAGGCTACCTACGAGCAGTACTTC. It codes for CASSSPGQATYEQYF.

This clonotype was observed a handful of times. This chain links TRBV5-1 with TRBJ2-1; the D is unclear. The CDR3 contains 14 residues. V was trimmed by 4 bases and J by 7 bases, leaving 15 bases between them. CDR1 and CDR2 from the germline V gene are SGHRS and YFSETQ. The CDR3 here is CASSPQVSTNEQFF. The CDR3 coding sequence is TGCGCCAGCAGCCCCCAGGTATCTACGAATGAGCAGTTCTTC.

The V call is TRBV10-1, the J call TRBJ2-1; 7 bases match TRBD2. J gave up 5 bases and V 3 bases, and 10 bases lay outside the gene matches. CDR1 is WNHNN, CDR2 SYGVQD, per germline (reference sequence). The CDR3 runs to 16 residues. The CDR3 protein is CASSDRGRGVDNEQFF. The CDR3 DNA follows: TGCGCCAGCAGTGACCGGGGACGGGGGGTCGACAATGAGCAGTTCTTC.

In this sample, this clonotype turned up once. This chain uses TRBV6-1 with TRBJ2-1; D may match TRBD1 or TRBD2 (7 bases each). Trimming removed 7 bases from V and 4 bases from J, with 23 bases in between. The CDR3 extends over 17 amino acids. The germline V gene encodes CDR1 MNHNS and CDR2 SASEGT. For the CDR3, the DNA is TGTGCCAGCATTCCTAGGGGAGGGACAGAGGGGTACAATGAGCAGTTCTTC. This translates into CASIPRGGTEGYNEQFF.

This clonotype was recorded once. One end of the junction does not line up with germline, which may come from a read error. The chain combines TRBV20-1 with TRBJ1-5, with D perhaps matching TRBD1 (6 bases). Germline loops: CDR1 DFQATT, CDR2 SNEGSKA (reference sequence). CDR3 length: 13 residues. In DNA, the CDR3 is TGCGGTGCTAGAAGACAGGTGGATCAGCCCCAGCATTTT. Amino acid sequence: CGARRQVDQPQHF.

In this sample, this clonotype turned up many times. The chain uses TRBV7-2 and TRBJ2-5, with a possible D match to TRBD2 (5 bases). Trimming stripped 5 bases from V and 4 bases from J, with 11 bases between. Germline V CDR1 and CDR2: SGHTA, FQGNSA. This CDR3 spans 13 amino acids. The chain's CDR3 is CASSPRVGETQYF. Here the CDR3 DNA reads TGTGCCAGCAGCCCGAGGGTAGGAGAGACCCAGTACTTC.

This clonotype was observed a few times. The chain carries TRBV5-1 and TRBJ2-3, with 7 nucleotides matching TRBD1. Germline V CDR1 and CDR2: SGHRS, YFSETQ. Trimming removed 4 bases from V and 2 bases from J; junction bases left unmatched: 4. CDR3 size: 14 residues. For the CDR3, the DNA is TGCGCCAGCAGCCGACAGGGCTACACAGATACGCAGTATTTT. Protein sequence: CASSRQGYTDTQYF. Full variable domain (outside the CDR3, taken from reference TRBV5-1 and TRBJ2-3): KAGVTQTPRYLIKTRGQQVTLSCSPISGHRSVSWYQQTPGQGLQFLFEYFSETQRNKGNFPGRFSGRQFSNSRSEMNVSTLELGDSALYLCASSRQGYTDTQYFGPGTRLTVL.

CDR3 amino acids: CASSPSGGHGANVLTF. The DNA for the CDR3 is TGCGCCAGCAGCCCTAGCGGGGGTCACGGGGCCAACGTCCTGACTTTC. V and J are TRBV4-3 and TRBJ2-6; 10 positions agree with TRBD2. CDR3 length: 16 amino acids. V lost 4 bases, J lost 4 bases, and 4 bases stayed unmatched. Germline values: CDR1 LGHNA, CDR2 YSLEER.

The chain links TRBV5-4 to TRBJ2-5; 11 nucleotides line up with TRBD2. The J call is uncertain, as TRBJ2-7 better fits the DNA end. CDR3 length: 15 amino acids. Looked up from germline, CDR1 is SGHNT and CDR2 is YYREEE (reference sequence). The CDR3 region has the DNA TGTGCCAGCAGCTTGGATAGCGGGGGGGCCTCCGAGCAGTACTTC. Translated: CASSLDSGGASEQYF.

The gene calls are TRBV28 and TRBJ1-2, with D tentatively TRBD1 (5 bases). The CDR3 totals 14 residues. V was pared by 4 bases and J by 0 bases, with 9 bases between. Germline V CDR1 and CDR2: MDHEN, SYDVKM. CDR3 nucleotides: TGTGCCAGCAGTTCATCGACAGCTAACTATGGCTACACCTTC. Encoded protein: CASSSSTANYGYTF.

A few counts support this clonotype. The chain recombines TRBV28 with TRBJ1-1, with a weak D call TRBD1 (5 bases). Germline values: CDR1 MDHEN, CDR2 SYDVKM. Trimming cost V 5 bases and J 0 bases, with 19 bases left between them. There are 17 residues in the CDR3. CDR3 sequence (DNA): TGTGCCAGCAGTCCAACCCCTGGGACGGCCTTGAACACTGAAGCTTTCTTT. It is translated as CASSPTPGTALNTEAFF.

The chain employs TRBV6-2 or TRBV6-3 and TRBJ2-1, with D possibly TRBD1 on 6 matching bases. Trimming cost V 4 bases and J 10 bases, with 11 bases left between them. CDR1 is MNHEY, CDR2 SVGEGT, per germline. The CDR3 has 12 residues. The CDR3 reads CASSFPGDEQFF. CDR3 DNA: TGTGCCAGCAGTTTTCCAGGGGACGAGCAGTTCTTC.

The CDR3 reads CASSWTGGSSHGYTF. For the CDR3, the DNA is TGTGCCAGCAGCTGGACAGGGGGTTCCTCGCATGGCTACACCTTC. The V and J genes are TRBV6-5 and TRBJ1-2, with TRBD1 matching over 10 bases. After removal of 6 bases from V and 6 bases from J, the junction contained 10 bases not matched to a gene. The CDR3 sequence is 15 residues long. The germline gives CDR1 MNHEY, CDR2 SVGAGI.

V usage is TRBV7-9 and J usage is TRBJ2-2, with 7 positions matching TRBD1. The V segment lost 5 bases and the J segment 6 bases; nucleotides outside the gene matches: 9. The CDR3 loop spans 15 amino acids. From germline, CDR1 is SEHNR and CDR2 FQNEAQ (reference sequence). In DNA, the CDR3 is TGTGCCAGCAGCCCTCGGACAGGAAACGCCGGGGAGCTGTTTTTT. The encoded protein is CASSPRTGNAGELFF.

This clonotype was counted only a few times. V gene TRBV7-9 combines with J gene TRBJ1-2; D is possibly TRBD1 (6 bases). Germline loops: CDR1 SEHNR, CDR2 FQNEAQ (reference sequence). This CDR3 comprises 14 residues. V was cut by 1 base and J by 3 bases, with 9 bases left in between. CDR3 region: CASSLEEGDYGYTF. CDR3 nucleotides: TGTGCCAGCAGCTTAGAGGAGGGGGACTATGGCTACACCTTC.

This clonotype was seen repeatedly, ten times or more. V and J are TRBV25-1 and TRBJ1-6; weak D call: TRBD1 (5 bases). Germline V gives CDR1 MGHDK, CDR2 SYGVNS. Trimming removed 6 bases from V and 7 bases from J, with 10 bases in between. The CDR3 spans 13 residues. CDR3 in DNA: TGTGCCAGCAGCCAGAACAGGAATTCACCCCTCCACTTT. Protein sequence: CASSQNRNSPLHF.

The chain joins TRBV7-3 to TRBJ2-1; TRBD2 is a possible D gene (6 bases). The V end was cut by 2 bases, the J end by 1 base, with 15 bases between. Germline CDR1 reads SGHTA; CDR2 reads FQGTGA. The CDR3 loop spans 17 amino acids. The CDR3, as DNA: TGTGCCAGCAGCTTAGGGTTGGGTCTAGCGTCCTACAATGAGCAGTTCTTC. This codes for CASSLGLGLASYNEQFF.

The sample holds a few counts of this clonotype. The chain is built from TRBV5-1 and TRBJ2-1; 11 bases fit TRBD2. Germline-derived CDR1 and CDR2 are SGHRS and YFSETQ. This CDR3 contains 16 residues. The V segment lost 2 bases and the J segment 6 bases; nucleotides outside the gene matches: 7. CDR3 sequence: CASSFLAGGTGNEQFF. The CDR3 bases are TGCGCCAGCAGCTTCCTAGCGGGGGGCACGGGCAATGAGCAGTTCTTC.

For this clonotype: One junction end does not reproduce the germline sequence, and a read error may be involved. This rearrangement joins TRBV13 to TRBJ2-1; 7 nucleotides line up with TRBD2. This CDR3 contains 17 residues. Germline-derived CDR1 and CDR2 are PRHDT and FYEKMQ (reference sequence). The CDR3 protein is CASSSLTSASSDNEQFF. Here the CDR3 DNA reads TGTGCCAGCAGCTCCCTAACTAGCGCAAGCTCCGACAATGAGCAGTTCTTC.

The rearrangement uses TRBV29-1 and TRBJ1-5, with a weak D call TRBD1 (5 bases). Trimming took 6 bases from V and 0 from J, leaving 15 bases between them. Germline lookup yields CDR1 SQVTM and CDR2 ANQGSEA. This CDR3 has 15 residues. As DNA, the CDR3 is TGCAGCGTCTCTTTGGGGCCGTATAGCAATCAGCCCCAGCATTTT. It yields the protein CSVSLGPYSNQPQHF. The full variable domain, with the rest looked up from reference TRBV29-1 and TRBJ1-5, is SAVISQKPSRDICQRGTSLTIQCQVDSQVTMMFWYRQQPGQSLTLIATANQGSEATYESGFVIDKFPISRPNLTFSTLTVSNMSPEDSSIYLCSVSLGPYSNQPQHFGDGTRLSIL.

The chain links TRBV11-1 to TRBJ2-1, with a possible D match to TRBD1 (5 bases). The J call is doubtful: the DNA matches TRBJ2-7 better. The CDR3 has 22 amino acids. Germline V gene sequence: CDR1 SGHAT, CDR2 FQDESV (reference sequence). The CDR3 loop reads CASSLGEIRGRWKLGSYNEQYF. CDR3 DNA sequence: TGTGCCAGCAGCTTAGGGGAAATTAGGGGTCGGTGGAAGTTAGGGTCCTACAATGAGCAGTACTTC.

This chain connects TRBV20-1 to TRBJ2-4; D gene ambiguous. The germline V and J ends were trimmed by 3 bases and 4 bases, with 10 bases remaining between them. The CDR3 is 13 residues long. In germline, CDR1 is DFQATT, CDR2 SNEGSKA (reference sequence). This CDR3 is CSASNGPKNIQYF. The CDR3, as DNA: TGCAGTGCTAGTAATGGCCCTAAAAACATTCAGTACTTC.

The chain couples TRBV18 to TRBJ2-1, with D perhaps being TRBD1 or TRBD2 (6 bases each). The CDR3 is 16 residues long. Germline CDR1 is KGHSH and CDR2 is LQKENI. The germline V and J ends were trimmed by 0 bases and 5 bases, with 14 bases remaining between them. CDR3 nucleotide sequence: TGTGCCAGCTCACCACCAGGGGGGAAAGTTAACAATGAGCAGTTCTTC. Translation gives CASSPPGGKVNNEQFF.

This clonotype turned up a few times. The CDR3 region has the DNA TGTGCCAGCAGCCGTGGGGGTCGGACGGCCTCCTACGAGCAGTACTTC. Translation: CASSRGGRTASYEQYF. This chain links TRBV12-3 or TRBV12-4 with TRBJ2-7, with D possibly being TRBD1 or TRBD2 (5 bases each). V lost 6 bases, J lost 0 bases, and 18 bases lay in between. The CDR3 has 16 amino acids.

This rearrangement joins TRBV5-1 to TRBJ2-5, with no clear D. V was pared by 5 bases and J by 5 bases, with 10 bases between. Germline V gene lookup returns CDR1 SGHRS and CDR2 YFSETQ. The CDR3 is 12 residues long. CDR3 nucleotides: TGCGCCAGCAGGGCTAGTACGGAGACCCAGTACTTC. Translated, it gives CASRASTETQYF.

This chain connects TRBV20-1 to TRBJ2-7; D gene ambiguous. Germline CDR1 reads DFQATT; CDR2 reads SNEGSKA (reference sequence). The CDR3 contains 12 residues. The V and J ends lost 3 bases and 2 bases respectively, with 8 bases between them. The CDR3 is CSARTETYEQYF. CDR3 DNA: TGCAGTGCTAGGACCGAGACCTACGAGCAGTACTTC.

CDR3 bases: TGTGCCAGCAGTTCCCCGGGACTAGCCCTATACGAGCAGTACTTC. It is translated as CASSSPGLALYEQYF. The rearrangement links TRBV6-2 or TRBV6-3 to TRBJ2-7; 9 bases line up with TRBD2. Germline trimming cut 4 bases from V and 4 bases from J; bases unmatched to any gene: 8. Germline CDR1 and CDR2: MNHEY and SVGEGT. This CDR3 comprises 15 residues.

This chain links TRBV12-3 or TRBV12-4 with TRBJ2-7; D might be TRBD1 (5 bases). The CDR3 runs to 15 residues. V shed 5 bases and J shed 5 bases, with 19 bases lying between them. In DNA form, the CDR3 reads TGTGCCAGCAGTCCATCGACAGAGAACACCCACGAGCAGTACTTC. Protein product: CASSPSTENTHEQYF.

The gene calls are TRBV12-3 or TRBV12-4 and TRBJ2-1; D unresolved. V lost 5 bases, J lost 8 bases, and 19 bases lay in between. The CDR3 contains 15 residues. CDR3 nucleotide sequence: TGTGCCAGCAGTCCACCAGGACGTCTGAGAGATGAGCAGTTCTTC. Its translation: CASSPPGRLRDEQFF.